The 11 T cell receptor beta chains given below trace back to one sample, sequenced in a study of siplizumab effects on memory and regulatory T cells. Some clones are missing from TCRdb's copy, which holds only in-frame ones; the method was immunoSEQ multiplex PCR. Among over 85,000 clones, roughly 92% were seen once, and the ten largest hold 1.3%. The sequencing input was CD4+ T cells sorted from blood. The receptors here all came from a human donor in good health.

The sample holds one count of this clone. The genes are TRBV9 and TRBJ2-1, with 8 bases identical to TRBD2. The ends lost 0 bases at V and 8 bases at J; junction bases unmatched: 7. There are 15 residues in the CDR3. The V gene's germline CDR1 is SGDLS and CDR2 YYNGEE. DNA for the CDR3: TGTGCCAGCAGCGTAGCTACGGGAGGGCCCCATGAGCAGTTCTTC. Translated, it gives CASSVATGGPHEQFF. The whole variable domain, filled in from reference TRBV9 and TRBJ2-1, reads DSGVTQTPKHLITATGQRVTLRCSPRSGDLSVYWYQQSLDQGLQFLIQYYNGEERAKGNILERFSAQQFPDLHSELNLSSLELGDSALYFCASSVATGGPHEQFFGPGTRLTVL.

This chain links TRBV6-1 with TRBJ1-6; D is possibly TRBD1 (6 bases). The CDR3 covers 16 residues. The germline CDR1 and CDR2 sequences are MNHNS and SASEGT. Trimming cost V 2 bases and J 5 bases, with 13 bases left between them. CDR3 amino acids: CASSEIWDTHNSPLHF. The CDR3 DNA reads as TGTGCCAGCAGTGAAATCTGGGACACCCATAATTCACCCCTCCACTTT.

The chain employs TRBV5-4 and TRBJ2-3, with unresolved D. The V end was cut by 0 bases, the J end by 6 bases, with 11 bases between. Germline V gives CDR1 SGHNT, CDR2 YYREEE (reference sequence). The CDR3 length is 14 residues. The CDR3 protein is CASSLDANSDTQYF. The CDR3 DNA is TGTGCCAGCAGCTTGGACGCCAATTCGGATACGCAGTATTTT.

The chain joins TRBV4-1 to TRBJ1-5; D uncertain. The CDR3 loop spans 16 amino acids. V lost 3 bases and J lost 3, with 15 bases in between. CDR1 is MGHRA, CDR2 YSYEKL, per germline. CDR3 protein: CASSHLPGFVNQPQHF. The CDR3 nucleotides are TGCGCCAGCAGCCACCTACCGGGGTTCGTCAATCAGCCCCAGCATTTT.

The chain links TRBV6-1 to TRBJ2-5, with 13 bases identical to TRBD2. Trimming at V came to 2 bases and at J to 8 bases, leaving 2 bases not matched to a gene. Germline CDR1 reads MNHNS; CDR2 reads SASEGT. This CDR3 spans 14 amino acids. The CDR3 protein is CASSERLAGGTQYF. The DNA for the CDR3 is TGTGCCAGCAGTGAAAGACTAGCGGGGGGAACCCAGTACTTC.

The chain links TRBV10-3 to TRBJ2-7; TRBD1 matches 9 bases. The CDR3 loop spans 15 amino acids. Looked up from germline, CDR1 is ENHRY and CDR2 is SYGVKD. V shed 5 bases, J shed 2 bases, and the junction held 7 bases outside the gene matches. The CDR3 sequence is CAISSGQGNAYEQYF. The DNA of the CDR3 is TGTGCCATCAGTTCCGGACAGGGGAACGCCTACGAGCAGTACTTC.

This sequence joins TRBV2 and TRBJ1-1; no definite D call. The CDR3 loop spans 15 amino acids. Germline V gene sequence: CDR1 SNHLY, CDR2 FYNNEI. V was clipped by 7 bases and J by 2 bases, with 17 bases between them. The CDR3 protein is CASIPYTIANTEAFF. The DNA for the CDR3 is TGTGCCAGCATCCCTTATACGATAGCTAACACTGAAGCTTTCTTT.

CDR3 sequence: CASSAGLAGSTSYEQYF. CDR3 nucleotides: TGTGCCAGCAGCGCCGGACTAGCGGGGTCCACCTCCTACGAGCAGTACTTC. V is TRBV9 and J is TRBJ2-7, with TRBD2 matching 12 bases. The germline gives CDR1 SGDLS, CDR2 YYNGEE. With V trimmed by 3 bases and J by 0 bases, 7 bases remained unmatched. The CDR3 has 17 residues. The whole variable domain, filled in from reference TRBV9 and TRBJ2-7, reads DSGVTQTPKHLITATGQRVTLRCSPRSGDLSVYWYQQSLDQGLQFLIQYYNGEERAKGNILERFSAQQFPDLHSELNLSSLELGDSALYFCASSAGLAGSTSYEQYFGPGTRLTVT.

This rearrangement joins TRBV7-2 to TRBJ1-3, with a possible D match to TRBD1 (5 bases). The CDR3 runs 15 residues. V shed 5 bases and J shed 0 bases, with 11 bases lying between them. CDR1 and CDR2 (germline): SGHTA, FQGNSA. The chain's CDR3 is CASSPGHFSGNTIYF. The CDR3 nucleotides are TGTGCCAGCAGCCCCGGACACTTCTCTGGAAACACCATATATTTT. The entire variable domain, with the rest obtained from reference TRBV7-2 and TRBJ1-3, is as follows: GAGVSQSPSNKVTEKGKDVELRCDPISGHTALYWYRQSLGQGLEFLIYFQGNSAPDKSGLPSDRFSAERTGGSVSTLTIQRTQQEDSAVYLCASSPGHFSGNTIYFGEGSWLTVV.

This clone was seen a few times. This chain uses TRBV10-3 with TRBJ2-5; D uncertain. Trimming took 2 bases from V and 5 from J, leaving 24 bases between them. This CDR3 has 18 residues. From germline, CDR1 is ENHRY and CDR2 SYGVKD. This CDR3 reads CAISEPNVDTLVGETQYF. In nucleotides, the CDR3 is TGTGCCATCAGTGAGCCGAACGTCGACACCTTGGTGGGGGAGACCCAGTACTTC.

The chain uses TRBV6-1 and TRBJ1-5; possibly TRBD1 for D (5 bases). Trimming left V 0 bases short and J 0 bases short, with 18 bases between. The CDR3 is 19 amino acids. Germline CDR1 is MNHNS and CDR2 is SASEGT. The DNA for the CDR3 is TGTGCCAGCAGTGAAGCGTCCAGGGACTGGGACTTTAGCAATCAGCCCCAGCATTTT. Translation gives CASSEASRDWDFSNQPQHF.